The 7 T cell receptor beta chains reported below all come from one sample, sequenced in a study of cytomegalovirus exposure and HLA in healthy donors. TCRdb's table, derived via immunoSEQ multiplex PCR, lists solely in-frame clones and lacks some. This sample has about 250,000 clones, with 80% to 90% found just once. Material for sequencing was PBMCs. These receptors were obtained from a man aged 18-30 years in good health and CMV-seronegative.

This sequence joins TRBV28 and TRBJ1-1, with TRBD1 identical over 8 bases. Germline CDR1 and CDR2: MDHEN and SYDVKM. V lost 5 bases to trimming and J lost 1 base; unmatched junction nucleotides: 3. This CDR3 contains 14 residues. CDR3 coding DNA: TGTGCCAGCAGTCCCGGACAGGGGAACACTGAAGCTTTCTTT. Translation gives CASSPGQGNTEAFF.

This chain links TRBV2 with TRBJ1-5; D is unresolved. Looked up from germline, CDR1 is SNHLY and CDR2 is FYNNEI. V gave up 10 bases and J gave up 5 bases, with 21 bases separating them. This CDR3 contains 15 residues. The CDR3 DNA follows: TGTGCCACCGCCCTGACAAAGGAGGACGATCAGCCCCAGCATTTT. Translated: CATALTKEDDQPQHF.

The rearrangement joins TRBV4-3 to TRBJ1-1; D remains unclear. The CDR3 sequence is 13 residues long. Trimming stripped 1 base from V and 12 bases from J, with 15 bases between. Germline assignment: CDR1 LGHNA and CDR2 YSLEER. CDR3 protein: CASSQGLTGRSFF. The CDR3 bases are TGCGCCAGCAGCCAAGGGCTGACGGGGAGGTCTTTCTTT.

This clone was counted once. V is TRBV5-1 and J is TRBJ2-1; TRBD2 agrees at 9 bases. The CDR3 consists of 16 residues. V dropped 0 bases and J dropped 4; count of bases not matched to a gene: 5. The germline V gene encodes CDR1 SGHRS and CDR2 YFSETQ. The CDR3 region has the DNA TGCGCCAGCAGCTTGGAGGCGGGAGGGCTGTACAATGAGCAGTTCTTC. Its translation: CASSLEAGGLYNEQFF.

The CDR3 sequence: CASSLVKGAGEQYF. CDR3 DNA sequence: TGTGCCAGCAGCTTGGTTAAGGGGGCGGGCGAGCAGTACTTC. The chain is built from TRBV5-8 and TRBJ2-7; 7 nucleotides agree with TRBD1. This CDR3 has 14 amino acids. Germline values: CDR1 SGHTS, CDR2 YDEGEE. The trim removed 0 bases at V and 6 bases at J, leaving 6 bases unmatched.

CDR3 sequence: CASSLGGGEQFF. CDR3 nucleotide sequence: TGTGCCAGCAGCTTAGGCGGCGGGGAGCAGTTCTTC. V gene TRBV7-2 combines with J gene TRBJ2-1; TRBD2 might be the D (5 bases). The CDR3 sequence is 12 residues long. V was clipped by 1 base and J by 10 bases, with 8 bases between them. CDR1 is SGHTA and CDR2 is FQGNSA in the germline V gene. Full variable domain (rest looked up from reference TRBV7-2 and TRBJ2-1): GAGVSQSPSNKVTEKGKDVELRCDPISGHTALYWYRQSLGQGLEFLIYFQGNSAPDKSGLPSDRFSAERTGGSVSTLTIQRTQQEDSAVYLCASSLGGGEQFFGPGTRLTVL.

The chain is built from TRBV5-1 and TRBJ2-3; 9 bases map to TRBD2. CDR3 size: 16 residues. Germline CDR1 and CDR2: SGHRS and YFSETQ. Unmatched junction bases numbered 4, after V lost 0 bases and J lost 2 bases. The CDR3: CASSLGGLASTDTQYF. The CDR3 DNA reads TGCGCCAGCAGCTTGGGGGGACTAGCCTCCACAGATACGCAGTATTTT.